This T cell receptor (beta chain) was obtained from a study of T cell repertoires in cytomegalovirus infection. As for the study in general: It was recently identified HLA-C-restricted and well-studied HLA-B-restricted CMV epitopes that the study used. Public TCR beta signatures provided an indication of both CMV infection and a matching HLA type. The study, taken as a whole, reports: The cumulative frequency of public TCR beta families distinguished individuals who carried CMV together with the relevant HLA.

Concerning this clonotype itself: As yet, its antigen is unknown.

Between the trimmed V and J ends, which lost 1 base and 4 bases, there was a span of 18 bases. Germline V gives CDR1 SGHDT, CDR2 YYEEEE. The CDR3 is 17 amino acids. TCRdb reprocessed the reads via MiXCR and lists one record per CDR3 protein. Seen here are roughly 920,000 distinct CDR3 sequences, around 31% observed once, and the top ten hold more than 12%. The rearrangement links TRBV5-6 to TRBJ2-1; D is perhaps TRBD2 (6 bases). The TCR originated in a human donor in good health (CMV status not recorded). Some clones in this sample may be carry-over from other donors' samples. Sequences were derived from cultured CD8+ T cells from PBMCs, sampled from culture after CMV antigen stimulation. CDR3 coding DNA: TGTGCCAGCAGCTTGTCGAGTTGGGCTAGCGAGTACAATGAGCAGTTCTTC. This encodes CASSLSSWASEYNEQFF. The full variable domain, rest sourced from reference TRBV5-6 and TRBJ2-1, is DAGVTQSPTHLIKTRGQQVTLRCSPKSGHDTVSWYQQALGQGPQFIFQYYEEEERQRGNFPDRFSGHQFPNYSSELNVNALLLGDSALYLCASSLSSWASEYNEQFFGPGTRLTVL.